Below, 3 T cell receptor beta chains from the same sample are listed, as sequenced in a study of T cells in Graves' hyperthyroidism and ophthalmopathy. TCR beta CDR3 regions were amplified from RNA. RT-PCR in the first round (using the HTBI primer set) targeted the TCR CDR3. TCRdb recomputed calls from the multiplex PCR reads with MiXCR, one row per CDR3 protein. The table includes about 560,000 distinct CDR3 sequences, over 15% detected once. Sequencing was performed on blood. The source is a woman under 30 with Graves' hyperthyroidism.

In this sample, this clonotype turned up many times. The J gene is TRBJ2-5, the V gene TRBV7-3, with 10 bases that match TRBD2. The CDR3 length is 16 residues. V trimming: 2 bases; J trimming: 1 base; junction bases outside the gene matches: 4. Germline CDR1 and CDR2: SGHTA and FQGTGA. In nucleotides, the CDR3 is TGTGCCAGCAGCTTAGCGGCTAGCGGGGGCCAAGAGACCCAGTACTTC. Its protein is CASSLAASGGQETQYF.

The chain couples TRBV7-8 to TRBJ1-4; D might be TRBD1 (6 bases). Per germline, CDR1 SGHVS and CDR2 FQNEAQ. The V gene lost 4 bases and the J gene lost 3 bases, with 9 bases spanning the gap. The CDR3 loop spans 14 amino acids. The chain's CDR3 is CASSSGGSNEKLFF. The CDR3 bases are TGTGCCAGCAGCTCGGGGGGCTCTAATGAAAAACTGTTTTTT.

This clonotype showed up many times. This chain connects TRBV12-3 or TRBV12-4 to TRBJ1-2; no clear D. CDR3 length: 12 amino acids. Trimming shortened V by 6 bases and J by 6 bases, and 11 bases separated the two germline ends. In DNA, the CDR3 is TGTGCCAGCAGCCGTGATATGGATGGCTACACCTTC. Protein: CASSRDMDGYTF.